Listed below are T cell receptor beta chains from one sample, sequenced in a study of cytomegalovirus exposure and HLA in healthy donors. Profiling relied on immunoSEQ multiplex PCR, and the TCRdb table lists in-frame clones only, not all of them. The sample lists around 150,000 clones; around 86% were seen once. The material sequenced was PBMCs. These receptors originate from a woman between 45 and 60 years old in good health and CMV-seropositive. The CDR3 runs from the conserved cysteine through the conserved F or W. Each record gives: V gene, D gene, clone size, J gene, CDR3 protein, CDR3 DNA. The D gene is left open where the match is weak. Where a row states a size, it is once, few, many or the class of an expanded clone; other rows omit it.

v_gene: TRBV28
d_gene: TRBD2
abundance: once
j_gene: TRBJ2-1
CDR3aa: CASSFQREGLYNEQFF
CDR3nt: TGTGCCAGCAGTTTCCAGCGGGAGGGCCTTTATAATGAGCAGTTCTTC

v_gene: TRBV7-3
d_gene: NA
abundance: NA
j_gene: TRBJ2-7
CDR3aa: CASSFQFGDEQYF
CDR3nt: TGTGCCAGCAGCTTCCAATTCGGGGATGAGCAGTACTTC

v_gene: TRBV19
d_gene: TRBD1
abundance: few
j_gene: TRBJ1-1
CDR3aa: CASSIPGGADTEAFF
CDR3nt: TGTGCCAGTAGTATTCCAGGGGGCGCGGACACTGAAGCTTTCTTT

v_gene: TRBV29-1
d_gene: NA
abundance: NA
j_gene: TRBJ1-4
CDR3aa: CSAVGRGHNEKLFF
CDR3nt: TGCAGCGCCGTTGGCAGGGGCCATAATGAAAAACTGTTTTTT

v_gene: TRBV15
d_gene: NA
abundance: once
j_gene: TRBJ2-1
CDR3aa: CATSRDLNRANEQFF
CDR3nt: TGTGCCACCAGCAGAGATCTTAACAGGGCAAATGAGCAGTTCTTC

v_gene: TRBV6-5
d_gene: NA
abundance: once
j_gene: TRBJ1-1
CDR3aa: CASSYSGGYTEAFF
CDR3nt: TGTGCCAGCAGTTACTCGGGGGGTTACACTGAAGCTTTCTTT

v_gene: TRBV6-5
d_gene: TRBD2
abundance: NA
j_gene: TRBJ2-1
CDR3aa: CASSYTSGGDEQFF
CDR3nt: TGTGCCAGCAGTTATACTAGCGGGGGAGATGAGCAGTTCTTC

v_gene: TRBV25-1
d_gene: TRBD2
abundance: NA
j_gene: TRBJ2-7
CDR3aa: CASSDPSGAASYEQYF
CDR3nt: TGTGCCAGCAGTGACCCTAGCGGGGCAGCGTCCTACGAGCAGTACTTC

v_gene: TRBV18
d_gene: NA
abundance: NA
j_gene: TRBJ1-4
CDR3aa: CASSPRGGGATNEKLFF
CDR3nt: TGTGCCAGCTCACCCCGGGGCGGGGGAGCAACTAATGAAAAACTGTTTTTT

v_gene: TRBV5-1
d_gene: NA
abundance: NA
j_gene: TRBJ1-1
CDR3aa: CASSFVTGTEAFF
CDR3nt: TGCGCCAGCAGCTTTGTTACAGGGACTGAAGCTTTCTTT

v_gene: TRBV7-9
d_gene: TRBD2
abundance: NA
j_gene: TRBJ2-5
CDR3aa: CASSSPQGTSGRKVETQYF
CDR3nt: TGTGCCAGCAGCTCACCTCAGGGGACTAGCGGGAGAAAGGTGGAGACCCAGTACTTC

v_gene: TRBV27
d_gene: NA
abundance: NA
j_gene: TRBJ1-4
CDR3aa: CASSNDPQAEKLFF
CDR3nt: TGTGCCAGCAGTAATGACCCCCAGGCGGAAAAACTGTTTTTT

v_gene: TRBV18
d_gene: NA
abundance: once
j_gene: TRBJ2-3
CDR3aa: CASSPWTGGVARTDTQYF
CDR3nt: TGTGCCAGCTCACCATGGACAGGAGGGGTAGCCCGCACAGATACGCAGTATTTT

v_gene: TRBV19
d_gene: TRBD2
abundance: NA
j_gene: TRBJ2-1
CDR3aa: CASALAGLRNEQFF
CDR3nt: TGTGCCAGCGCACTAGCGGGACTTAGGAATGAGCAGTTCTTC

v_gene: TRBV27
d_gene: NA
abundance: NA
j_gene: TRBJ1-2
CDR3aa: CASSLGPNYGYTF
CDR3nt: TGTGCCAGCAGCTTAGGGCCGAACTATGGCTACACCTTC

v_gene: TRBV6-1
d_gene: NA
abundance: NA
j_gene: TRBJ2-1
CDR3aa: CASSEALKADEQFF
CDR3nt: TGTGCCAGCAGTGAAGCCCTAAAGGCGGATGAGCAGTTCTTC

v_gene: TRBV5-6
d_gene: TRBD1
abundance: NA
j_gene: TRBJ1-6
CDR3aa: CASSPLGTGVTGSPLHF
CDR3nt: TGTGCCAGCAGCCCGTTAGGGACAGGGGTAACTGGTTCACCCCTCCACTTT

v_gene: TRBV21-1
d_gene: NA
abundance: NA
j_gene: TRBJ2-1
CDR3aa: CASSKADRGRDNEQFF
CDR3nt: TGTGCCAGCAGCAAAGCGGACAGGGGAAGGGACAATGAGCAGTTCTTC

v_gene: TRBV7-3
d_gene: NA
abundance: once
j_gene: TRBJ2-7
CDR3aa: CASSLTEGGEQYF
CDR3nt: TGTGCCAGCAGCTTAACGGAGGGGGGGGAGCAGTACTTC

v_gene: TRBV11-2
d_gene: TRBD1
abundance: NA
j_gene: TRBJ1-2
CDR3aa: CASSRTGLYGYTF
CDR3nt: TGTGCCAGCAGCCGGACAGGGCTTTATGGCTACACCTTC

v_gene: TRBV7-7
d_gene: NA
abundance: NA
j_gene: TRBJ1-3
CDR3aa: CASSLTGSGNTIYF
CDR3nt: TGTGCTAGCAGCTTGACTGGCTCTGGAAACACCATATATTTT

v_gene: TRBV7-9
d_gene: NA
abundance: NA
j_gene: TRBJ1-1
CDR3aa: CSSSFSENTEAFF
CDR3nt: TGTTCCAGCAGCTTCAGTGAGAACACTGAAGCTTTCTTT

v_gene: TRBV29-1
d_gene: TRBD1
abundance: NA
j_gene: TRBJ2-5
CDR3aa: CSVDGSTGAGETQYF
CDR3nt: TGCAGCGTTGATGGTTCGACAGGGGCGGGAGAGACCCAGTACTTC

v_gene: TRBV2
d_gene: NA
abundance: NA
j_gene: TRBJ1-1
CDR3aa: CASSAGGPGAFF
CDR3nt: TGTGCCAGCAGTGCGGGGGGGCCGGGAGCTTTCTTT

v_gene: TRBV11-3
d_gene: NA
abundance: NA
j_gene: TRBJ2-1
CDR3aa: CASSLGGASSYNEQFF
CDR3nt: TGTGCCAGCAGCTTGGGGGGGGCATCGTCCTACAATGAGCAGTTCTTC

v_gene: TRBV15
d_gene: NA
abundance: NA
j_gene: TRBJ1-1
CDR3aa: CATSIRGLEAFF
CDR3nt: TGTGCCACCAGCATCCGGGGTTTGGAAGCTTTCTTT

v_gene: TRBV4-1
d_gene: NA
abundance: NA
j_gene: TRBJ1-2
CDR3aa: CASSQTQLNYGYTF
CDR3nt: TGCGCCAGCAGCCAGACACAGCTAAACTATGGCTACACCTTC

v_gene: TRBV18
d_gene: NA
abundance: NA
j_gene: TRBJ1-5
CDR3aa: CASSPTGSYQPQHF
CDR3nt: TGTGCCAGCTCCCCCACGGGATCATATCAGCCCCAGCATTTT

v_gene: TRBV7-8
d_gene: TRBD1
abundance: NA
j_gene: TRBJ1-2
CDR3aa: CASSSDRGVFYGYTF
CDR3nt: TGTGCCAGCAGCTCGGACAGGGGCGTATTCTATGGCTACACCTTC

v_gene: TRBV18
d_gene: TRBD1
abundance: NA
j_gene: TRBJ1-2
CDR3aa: CASSPPGQGGNYGYTF
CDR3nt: TGTGCCAGCTCACCACCGGGACAGGGGGGTAACTATGGCTACACCTTC

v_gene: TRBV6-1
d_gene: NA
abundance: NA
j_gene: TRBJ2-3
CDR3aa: CASSEGPGSDTQYF
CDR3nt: TGTGCCAGCAGTGAAGGTCCGGGGTCAGATACGCAGTATTTT

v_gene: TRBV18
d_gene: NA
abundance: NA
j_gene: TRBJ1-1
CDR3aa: CASSPPPPGVAEAFF
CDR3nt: TGTGCCAGCTCACCCCCGCCCCCCGGGGTCGCTGAAGCTTTCTTT

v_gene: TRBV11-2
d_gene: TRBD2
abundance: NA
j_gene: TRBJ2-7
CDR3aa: CASSFGLAPSYEQYF
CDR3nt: TGTGCCAGCAGCTTCGGACTAGCGCCCTCCTACGAGCAGTACTTC

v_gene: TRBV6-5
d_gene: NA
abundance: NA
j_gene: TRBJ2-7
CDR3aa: CASSYSESYEQYF
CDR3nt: TGTGCCAGCAGTTACTCGGAGTCCTACGAGCAGTACTTC

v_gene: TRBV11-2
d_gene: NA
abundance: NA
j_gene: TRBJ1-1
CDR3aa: CASSLFRRPNTEAFF
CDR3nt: TGTGCCAGCAGCTTATTTCGGCGGCCGAACACTGAAGCTTTCTTT

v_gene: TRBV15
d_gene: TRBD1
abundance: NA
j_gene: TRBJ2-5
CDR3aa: CATSRRGRAETQYF
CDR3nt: TGTGCCACCAGCAGGAGGGGGCGAGCAGAGACCCAGTACTTC

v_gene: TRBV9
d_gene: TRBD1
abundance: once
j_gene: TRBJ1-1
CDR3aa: CASSVTGTGGTEAFF
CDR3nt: TGTGCCAGCAGCGTAACCGGGACAGGGGGCACTGAAGCTTTCTTT

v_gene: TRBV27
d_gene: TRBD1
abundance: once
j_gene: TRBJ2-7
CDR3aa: CASSLGQQFEQYF
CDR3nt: TGTGCCAGCAGTTTGGGACAGCAGTTCGAGCAGTACTTC

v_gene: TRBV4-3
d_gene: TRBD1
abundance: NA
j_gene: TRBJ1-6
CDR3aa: CASSQTPRQGIANSPLHF
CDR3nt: TGCGCCAGCAGCCAGACTCCTAGACAGGGGATAGCAAATTCACCCCTCCACTTT

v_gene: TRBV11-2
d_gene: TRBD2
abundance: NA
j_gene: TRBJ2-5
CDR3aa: CASSLIITSGAQETQYF
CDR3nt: TGTGCCAGCAGCTTAATTATTACTAGCGGGGCCCAAGAGACCCAGTACTTC

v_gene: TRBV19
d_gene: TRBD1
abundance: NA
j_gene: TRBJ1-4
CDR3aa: CASSRGQLNEKLFF
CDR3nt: TGTGCCAGTAGTAGGGGACAGCTTAATGAAAAACTGTTTTTT